The 9 T cell receptor beta chains below come from one sample, sequenced in a study of blood T cell repertoires in COVID-19 (dated by TCRdb to between 2020 and 2021). The method behind the library was the immunoSEQ multiplex PCR assay. TCRdb carries this immuneACCESS record with in-frame sequences only. Its versions omit some clonotypes, under half of them owing to an unresolved V gene in the studies checked, with the rest unexplained. The table for this sample lists 150,000 to 200,000 clones; 86% of them were counted only once. The ten largest make up 7% of the sample. Sequenced input: peripheral blood. The receptors derive from a woman aged 80 or older in a cohort sampled during active or convalescent COVID-19.

The chain links TRBV21-1 to TRBJ2-7; the table's TRBD1 call for D was not verified on the DNA. TRBV21-1 is tagged as a pseudogene. The CDR3 runs to 12 residues. This CDR3 is CASSKRHHEQYV. The CDR3, as DNA: TGTGCCAGCAGCAAACGACATCATGAGCAGTACGTC.

The V and J genes are TRBV6-1 and TRBJ1-1, with TRBD1 matching over 7 bases. V dropped 2 bases and J dropped 3; count of bases not matched to a gene: 6. Germline V gene sequence: CDR1 MNHNS, CDR2 SASEGT. The CDR3 is 15 residues long. CDR3: CASSEWAGGHTEAFF. In DNA, the CDR3 is TGTGCCAGCAGTGAATGGGCAGGGGGACACACTGAAGCTTTCTTT.

This sequence joins TRBV6-5 and TRBJ2-1; maybe TRBD1 (5 bases). Looked up from germline, CDR1 is MNHEY and CDR2 is SVGAGI. The CDR3 has 14 amino acids. The ends were cut back, 6 bases at V and 9 bases at J, with 18 bases in the middle. This CDR3 is CASRVGQTVGEQFF. The CDR3 nucleotides read TGTGCCAGCAGGGTTGGACAAACAGTTGGTGAGCAGTTCTTC.

The rearrangement uses TRBV18 and TRBJ2-3, with D perhaps matching TRBD2 (6 bases). The CDR3 consists of 14 residues. Germline CDR1 is KGHSH and CDR2 is LQKENI. The V end lost 6 bases, the J end lost 0 bases, and 10 bases lay between the germline ends. The CDR3 here is CASSAGPSTDTQYF. The CDR3 DNA follows: TGTGCCAGCTCCGCGGGGCCTAGCACAGATACGCAGTATTTT.

This chain connects TRBV13 to TRBJ1-2; a possible D gene is TRBD1 (6 bases). The CDR3 is 13 residues long. Trimming stripped 2 bases from V and 2 bases from J, with 6 bases between. The germline V gene encodes CDR1 PRHDT and CDR2 FYEKMQ (reference sequence). The CDR3 loop is CASSLQGNYGYTF. The CDR3 DNA follows: TGTGCCAGCAGCTTACAGGGGAACTATGGCTACACCTTC.

This CDR3 is CASSSVPGQGATNEKLFF. The CDR3 nucleotides read TGTGCCAGCAGCTCCGTCCCGGGACAGGGGGCAACTAATGAAAAACTGTTTTTT. The chain joins TRBV25-1 to TRBJ1-4; 11 nucleotides align to TRBD1. Germline V gene lookup returns CDR1 MGHDK and CDR2 SYGVNS. This CDR3 comprises 18 residues. Unmatched junction bases numbered 9, after V lost 6 bases and J lost 0 bases. Complete variable domain (other parts from reference TRBV25-1 and TRBJ1-4): EADIYQTPRYLVIGTGKKITLECSQTMGHDKMYWYQQDPGMELHLIHYSYGVNSTEKGDLSSESTVSRIRTEHFPLTLESARPSHTSQYLCASSSVPGQGATNEKLFFGSGTQLSVL.

The chain employs TRBV5-1 and TRBJ2-3, with D perhaps TRBD2 (6 bases). The germline V gene has CDR1 SGHRS and CDR2 YFSETQ. CDR3 size: 14 residues. Deletions cut 4 bases from V and 0 bases from J, with 9 bases between. The CDR3 sequence: CASSNGGSTDTQYF. The DNA for the CDR3 is TGCGCCAGCAGCAATGGAGGGAGCACAGATACGCAGTATTTT.

The rearrangement links TRBV11-2 to TRBJ2-1; TRBD2 agrees at 12 bases. V was pared by 5 bases and J by 4 bases, with 9 bases of the junction left unmatched. From germline, CDR1 is SGHAT and CDR2 FQNNGV. The CDR3 length is 17 residues. The CDR3 DNA sequence: TGTGCCAGCAGCCCGAACTTACTAGCGGGGGGATACAATGAGCAGTTCTTC. Encoded protein: CASSPNLLAGGYNEQFF.

The V gene is TRBV7-9, the J gene TRBJ2-6; D is perhaps TRBD1 (5 bases). CDR1 and CDR2 (germline): SEHNR, FQNEAQ (reference sequence). V gave up 7 bases and J gave up 2 bases, with 15 bases separating them. This CDR3 region has 16 residues. CDR3 region: CASTRSRGAGANVLTF. CDR3 nucleotide sequence: TGTGCCAGCACCAGAAGTAGGGGTGCTGGGGCCAACGTCCTGACTTTC.